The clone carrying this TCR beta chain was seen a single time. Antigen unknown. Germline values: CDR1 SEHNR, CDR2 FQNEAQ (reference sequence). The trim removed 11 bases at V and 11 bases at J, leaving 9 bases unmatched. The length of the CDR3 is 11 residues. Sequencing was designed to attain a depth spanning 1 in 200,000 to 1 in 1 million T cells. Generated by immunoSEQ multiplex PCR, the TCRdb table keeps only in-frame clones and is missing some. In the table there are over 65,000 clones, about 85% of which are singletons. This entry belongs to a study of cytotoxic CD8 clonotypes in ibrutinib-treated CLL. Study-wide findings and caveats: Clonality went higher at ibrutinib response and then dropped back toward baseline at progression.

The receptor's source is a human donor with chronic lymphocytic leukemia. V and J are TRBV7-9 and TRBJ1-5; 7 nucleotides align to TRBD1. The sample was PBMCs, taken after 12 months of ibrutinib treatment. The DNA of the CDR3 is TGTGCCGTGGTAGGGGGCGAATCCCAGCATTTT. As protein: CAVVGGESQHF. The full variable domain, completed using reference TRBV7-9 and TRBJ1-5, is DTGVSQNPRHKITKRGQNVTFRCDPISEHNRLYWYRQTLGQGPEFLTYFQNEAQLEKSRLLSDRFSAERPKGSFSTLEIQRTEQGDSAMYLCAVVGGESQHFGDGTRLSIL.